Shown below are 27 T cell receptor beta chains from a single sample sequenced in a study of blood T cell repertoires in COVID-19. The data were produced by immunoSEQ multiplex PCR, yet TCRdb's version contains in-frame clones alone and is incomplete. The repertoire holds some 71,000 clones, with 70% to 85% as singletons. The sample taken for sequencing was peripheral blood. These receptors all come from a woman in her fifties or sixties with acute or convalescent COVID-19.

DNA of the CDR3: TGTGCCACCGGACAGGGTAGTACAGATACGCAGTATTTT. Translated, it gives CATGQGSTDTQYF. V is TRBV24-1 and J is TRBJ2-3, with TRBD1 identical over 8 bases. The CDR3 spans 13 residues. Germline V lookup: CDR1 KGHDR, CDR2 SFDVKD. The J segment lost 3 bases and the V segment lost 9 bases, leaving 4 bases of the junction unmatched.

The genes are TRBV11-2 and TRBJ2-7, with TRBD2 matching 8 bases. Per the germline V gene, CDR1 is SGHAT and CDR2 is FQNNGV. Trimming took 4 bases from V and 7 from J; bases not matched to a gene: 9. This CDR3 has 14 residues. DNA for the CDR3: TGTGCCAGCAGCTGGCGGGGGGCCGGGTGGGAGCAGTACTTC. Translating gives CASSWRGAGWEQYF.

The V call is TRBV12-3 or TRBV12-4, the J call TRBJ2-5, with D maybe TRBD2 (6 bases). The CDR3 totals 13 residues. Trimming removed 5 bases from V and 5 bases from J, with 12 bases in between. The CDR3 reads CASSLTRGETQYF. The CDR3 coding sequence is TGTGCCAGCAGTCTTACCCGGGGGGAGACCCAGTACTTC.

The V call is TRBV2, the J call TRBJ1-2; 8 bases agree with TRBD1. The CDR3 runs 13 residues. From germline, CDR1 is SNHLY and CDR2 FYNNEI. The J segment lost 4 bases and the V segment lost 6 bases, leaving 4 bases of the junction unmatched. Here the CDR3 reads CASRDRGAYGYTF. CDR3 nucleotides: TGTGCCAGCAGAGACAGGGGAGCCTATGGCTACACCTTC. The whole variable domain, filled in from reference TRBV2 and TRBJ1-2, reads EPEVTQTPSHQVTQMGQEVILRCVPISNHLYFYWYRQILGQKVEFLVSFYNNEISEKSEIFDDQFSVERPDGSNFTLKIRSTKLEDSAMYFCASRDRGAYGYTFGSGTRLTVV.

The chain recombines TRBV6-5 with TRBJ1-1; perhaps TRBD1 as D (5 bases). The V gene lost 5 bases and the J gene lost 4 bases, with 14 bases spanning the gap. Germline V gene data show CDR1 as MNHEY and CDR2 as SVGAGI. The CDR3 covers 14 residues. In nucleotides, the CDR3 is TGTGCCAGCAGTCTCAACGGGGGTGGCACTGAAGCTTTCTTT. It yields the protein CASSLNGGGTEAFF.

This clone occurred a few times. The chain links TRBV5-1 to TRBJ2-5; a weak D match, TRBD2 (5 bases). Germline V gene data show CDR1 as SGHRS and CDR2 as YFSETQ. There are 14 residues in the CDR3. Trimming left V 4 bases short and J 3 bases short, with 13 bases between. CDR3 nucleotides: TGCGCCAGCAGCAAGGACGGAGGTGAAGAGACCCAGTACTTC. Its translation is CASSKDGGEETQYF. Supplemented by reference TRBV5-1 and TRBJ2-5, the full variable domain reads KAGVTQTPRYLIKTRGQQVTLSCSPISGHRSVSWYQQTPGQGLQFLFEYFSETQRNKGNFPGRFSGRQFSNSRSEMNVSTLELGDSALYLCASSKDGGEETQYFGPGTRLLVL.

The CDR3 sequence is CASSLGGFGNNEQFF. CDR3 nucleotides: TGTGCCAGCAGCTTAGGCGGATTCGGGAACAATGAGCAGTTCTTC. V usage is TRBV7-2 and J usage is TRBJ2-1, with a possible D match to TRBD2 (5 bases). V gave up 1 base and J gave up 5 bases, with 12 bases separating them. The CDR3 consists of 15 residues. Germline CDR1 and CDR2: SGHTA and FQGNSA. Full variable domain (remainder filled in from reference TRBV7-2 and TRBJ2-1): GAGVSQSPSNKVTEKGKDVELRCDPISGHTALYWYRQSLGQGLEFLIYFQGNSAPDKSGLPSDRFSAERTGGSVSTLTIQRTQQEDSAVYLCASSLGGFGNNEQFFGPGTRLTVL.

The chain couples TRBV7-8 to TRBJ2-5; TRBD2 aligns across 11 bases. Germline CDR1 reads SGHVS; CDR2 reads FQNEAQ. Losses at the gene ends were 3 bases for V and 5 bases for J; bases not matched to a gene: 14. The CDR3 covers 18 residues. CDR3 DNA sequence: TGTGCCAGCAGCTTTGGAGTAGCGGGGGGGCCATCGCGGGAGACCCAGTACTTC. It is translated as CASSFGVAGGPSRETQYF.

This sequence joins TRBV28 and TRBJ1-2, with D hard to call. Trimming stripped 6 bases from V and 2 bases from J, with 10 bases between. There are 13 residues in the CDR3. The germline CDR1 and CDR2 sequences are MDHEN and SYDVKM. The CDR3 here is CASRPTVNYGYTF. As DNA, the CDR3 is TGTGCCAGCAGACCTACAGTAAACTATGGCTACACCTTC.

This clone was found once. The V call is TRBV28, the J call TRBJ1-2, with D possibly matching TRBD1 (6 bases). The CDR3 sequence is 12 residues long. Germline CDR1 is MDHEN and CDR2 is SYDVKM. Trimming removed 6 bases from V and 6 bases from J, with 11 bases in between. This chain's CDR3 is CASRLGADGYTF. In DNA, the CDR3 is TGTGCCAGCAGGTTGGGGGCGGATGGCTACACCTTC.

The chain links TRBV10-1 to TRBJ2-3; 8 positions agree with TRBD2. Losses at the gene ends were 9 bases for V and 10 bases for J; bases not matched to a gene: 15. There are 14 residues in the CDR3. Germline V gene data show CDR1 as WNHNN and CDR2 as SYGVQD (reference sequence). The CDR3 DNA reads as TGCGCCAGGACGACCGGGAGGGTCGCAAATGCGCAGTATTTT. Protein: CARTTGRVANAQYF.

The V and J genes are TRBV7-3 and TRBJ2-2; 7 nucleotides align to TRBD1. Trimming cost V 3 bases and J 1 base; bases outside gene matches: 11. The CDR3 totals 18 residues. CDR1 and CDR2 (germline): SGHTA, FQGTGA. This CDR3 reads CASSFLSPHRGNTGELFF. In nucleotides, the CDR3 is TGTGCCAGCAGCTTCCTGTCCCCACACAGGGGGAACACCGGGGAGCTGTTTTTT.

The chain joins TRBV19 to TRBJ2-7; 8 bases line up with TRBD1. Losses at the gene ends were 5 bases for V and 6 bases for J; bases not matched to a gene: 15. CDR3 length: 16 amino acids. CDR1 and CDR2 from the germline V gene are LNHDA and SQIVND (reference sequence). The CDR3 is CASSWSRMGQVGEQYF. The CDR3, as DNA: TGTGCCAGTAGTTGGTCCCGGATGGGACAGGTTGGCGAGCAGTACTTC.

The V call is TRBV19, the J call TRBJ2-2; 10 bases line up with TRBD1. The CDR3 covers 15 residues. V shed 7 bases, J shed 5 bases, and the junction held 7 bases outside the gene matches. In germline, CDR1 is LNHDA, CDR2 SQIVND (reference sequence). DNA of the CDR3: TGTGCCAGTATTCCGAGGACAGGGGGAACCGGGGAGCTGTTTTTT. Translation: CASIPRTGGTGELFF.

V is TRBV7-3 and J is TRBJ1-6; D not resolved. The CDR3 runs 15 residues. Germline V gene lookup returns CDR1 SGHTA and CDR2 FQGTGA. V lost 2 bases and J 1 base, leaving 6 bases between the germline ends. The CDR3 here is CASSLFSSYNSPLHF. Here the CDR3 DNA reads TGTGCCAGCAGCTTATTTAGTTCCTATAATTCACCCCTCCACTTT.

This chain uses TRBV6-2 or TRBV6-3 with TRBJ2-5; TRBD2 aligns across 10 bases. V gave up 2 bases and J gave up 2 bases; unmatched junction bases: 11. The CDR3 extends over 18 amino acids. The germline CDR1 and CDR2 sequences are MNHEY and SVGEGT. As DNA, the CDR3 is TGTGCCAGCAGTTACCGGCTAGCGGGGGACCCCTTTCAAGAGACCCAGTACTTC. This gives the protein CASSYRLAGDPFQETQYF.

The rearrangement links TRBV3-1 (or the pseudogene TRBV3-2) to TRBJ2-1, with D perhaps TRBD2 (6 bases). CDR1 is LGHDT, CDR2 YNNKEL, per germline (reference sequence). Trimming removed 0 bases from V and 0 bases from J, with 9 bases in between. The CDR3 has 16 amino acids. For the CDR3, the DNA is TGTGCCAGCAGCCAAGATCGGCGGGACTCCTACAATGAGCAGTTCTTC. As protein: CASSQDRRDSYNEQFF.

The chain combines TRBV11-2 with TRBJ2-3, with D unclear. CDR3 size: 15 residues. Germline V gene sequence: CDR1 SGHAT, CDR2 FQNNGV. Between the trimmed V and J ends, which lost 2 bases and 1 base, there was a span of 10 bases. The CDR3 nucleotides are TGTGCCAGCAGCTTAAATGGCCAAGGCACAGATACGCAGTATTTT. As protein: CASSLNGQGTDTQYF.

The chain joins TRBV3-1 (or the pseudogene TRBV3-2) to TRBJ2-5; 8 bases agree with TRBD2. Germline lookup yields CDR1 LGHDT and CDR2 YNNKEL (reference sequence). V lost 4 bases, J lost 1 base, and 8 bases stayed unmatched. The CDR3 covers 16 residues. CDR3 nucleotides: TGTGCCAGCAGCCTCGGAGGAGCGGGAGCCCAAGAGACCCAGTACTTC. It yields the protein CASSLGGAGAQETQYF.

The CDR3 coding sequence is TGTGCCAGCAGCCAAGGGGCTAGCGGGGGGGCCGAAGAGACCCAGTACTTC. Protein product: CASSQGASGGAEETQYF. The chain links TRBV3-1 (or the pseudogene TRBV3-2) to TRBJ2-5; 12 bases agree with TRBD2. CDR1 LGHDT and CDR2 YNNKEL come from the germline V gene (reference sequence). V lost 1 base and J lost 3; bases outside the gene matches: 6. This CDR3 is built from 17 residues.

This clone showed up just a few times. This chain links TRBV28 with TRBJ2-1, with 7 bases identical to TRBD2. Germline CDR1 reads MDHEN; CDR2 reads SYDVKM. The CDR3 sequence is 16 residues long. Trimming at V came to 6 bases and at J to 5 bases, leaving 13 bases not matched to a gene. The CDR3 nucleotides are TGTGCCAGCAGGTTCCTTTCAGCGGGAAGAGACAATGAGCAGTTCTTC. It encodes CASRFLSAGRDNEQFF. The full variable domain, rest sourced from reference TRBV28 and TRBJ2-1, is DVKVTQSSRYLVKRTGEKVFLECVQDMDHENMFWYRQDPGLGLRLIYFSYDVKMKEKGDIPEGYSVSREKKERFSLILESASTNQTSMYLCASRFLSAGRDNEQFFGPGTRLTVL.

The chain links TRBV7-8 to TRBJ1-1, with D perhaps TRBD1 (6 bases). V was pared by 5 bases and J by 7 bases, with 14 bases between. CDR1 and CDR2 from the germline V gene are SGHVS and FQNEAQ. The CDR3 is 13 amino acids. The CDR3 bases are TGTGCCAGCAGCGCATCTCAGGGGCTTGAAGCTTTCTTT. Translating gives CASSASQGLEAFF.

This chain connects TRBV6-2 or TRBV6-3 to TRBJ1-6; D is undetermined. With 0 bases removed from V and 7 bases from J, the gap between germline ends came to 4 bases. The germline V gene encodes CDR1 MNHEY and CDR2 SVGEGT. The CDR3 loop spans 13 amino acids. The CDR3: CASSYSRNSPLHF. In nucleotides, the CDR3 is TGTGCCAGCAGTTACTCGAGGAATTCACCCCTCCACTTT.

This clone is a singleton in its sample. The chain combines TRBV4-1 with TRBJ2-3, with TRBD2 matching 8 bases. Germline loops: CDR1 MGHRA, CDR2 YSYEKL. V shed 3 bases and J 4 bases; nucleotides not matched to a gene: 12. The CDR3 length is 17 residues. CDR3 sequence: CASSQGVVGGASDTQYF. CDR3 coding DNA: TGCGCCAGCAGCCAGGGTGTGGTCGGGGGGGCATCAGATACGCAGTATTTT.

This clone was seen a handful of times. V usage is TRBV5-4 and J usage is TRBJ1-1; TRBD1 matches at 7 bases. The CDR3 extends over 15 amino acids. Germline trimming cut 4 bases from V and 8 bases from J; bases unmatched to any gene: 14. Germline V gene data show CDR1 as SGHNT and CDR2 as YYREEE (reference sequence). The CDR3 sequence: CASSRMGQTLVEAFF. CDR3 nucleotide sequence: TGTGCCAGCAGCCGCATGGGACAGACCCTTGTAGAAGCTTTCTTT. Full variable domain (rest looked up from reference TRBV5-4 and TRBJ1-1): ETGVTQSPTHLIKTRGQQVTLRCSSQSGHNTVSWYQQALGQGPQFIFQYYREEENGRGNFPPRFSGLQFPNYSSELNVNALELDDSALYLCASSRMGQTLVEAFFGQGTRLTVV.

The chain carries TRBV30 and TRBJ1-6, with a possible D match to TRBD1 (6 bases). The CDR3 loop spans 16 amino acids. V lost 2 bases and J 0 bases, leaving 11 bases between the germline ends. The V gene's germline CDR1 is GTSNPN and CDR2 SVGIG (reference sequence). Here the CDR3 DNA reads TGTGCCTGGAGTTCTACAGGGAGCTCCTATAATTCACCCCTCCACTTT. It translates to CAWSSTGSSYNSPLHF.

The chain uses TRBV5-6 and TRBJ2-1; 12 bases map to TRBD2. Germline V CDR1 and CDR2: SGHDT, YYEEEE. CDR3 length: 16 amino acids. Trimming cost V 2 bases and J 7 bases; bases outside gene matches: 7. In DNA, the CDR3 is TGTGCCAGCAGCTTTATAGGACTAGCGGGACGTAATGAGCAGTTCTTC. Its protein is CASSFIGLAGRNEQFF.